These 28 T cell receptor beta chains originate from one sample sequenced in a study of blood T cells in healthy people across ages. Alongside a J-beta primer mix, a sample-barcoded 5' primer served in a second PCR lasting about 7 to 11 cycles. TCRdb reprocessed the 5' RACE reads via MiXCR and lists one record per CDR3 protein. The table lists 1,300,000 or so distinct CDR3 sequences, around 55% of them singletons, with 5% to 7% in the top ten. The source material was blood. The receptors here all came from a man aged 18 to 29 in good health.

A few counts support this clonotype. The V gene is TRBV7-2, the J gene TRBJ1-5; maybe TRBD1 (5 bases). With 5 bases removed from V and 6 bases from J, the gap between germline ends came to 14 bases. Per the germline V gene, CDR1 is SGHTA and CDR2 is FQGNSA. The CDR3 contains 14 residues. The CDR3: CASSLNQGIQPQHF. The CDR3 DNA is TGTGCCAGCAGCCTCAACCAGGGAATTCAGCCCCAGCATTTT. Combining the CDR3 with reference TRBV7-2 and TRBJ1-5 gives the whole variable domain GAGVSQSPSNKVTEKGKDVELRCDPISGHTALYWYRQSLGQGLEFLIYFQGNSAPDKSGLPSDRFSAERTGGSVSTLTIQRTQQEDSAVYLCASSLNQGIQPQHFGDGTRLSIL.

This clonotype was observed a handful of times. The chain couples TRBV4-1 to TRBJ2-1; 9 bases align to TRBD1. The CDR3 loop spans 16 amino acids. J gave up 1 base and V 5 bases, and 6 bases lay outside the gene matches. Looked up from germline, CDR1 is MGHRA and CDR2 is YSYEKL. CDR3 nucleotides: TGCGCCAGCAGCATCAAGGACAGGGGTTCCTACAATGAGCAGTTCTTC. Translation gives CASSIKDRGSYNEQFF.

The chain uses TRBV4-1 and TRBJ1-4; 8 bases line up with TRBD1. Germline-derived CDR1 and CDR2 are MGHRA and YSYEKL. The CDR3 contains 17 residues. The trim removed 4 bases at V and 1 base at J, leaving 8 bases unmatched. The CDR3, as DNA: TGCGCCAGCAGCCTACAGGGGGTCTCTAAAACTAATGAAAAACTGTTTTTT. It specifies CASSLQGVSKTNEKLFF.

This clonotype was counted a few times. The chain is built from TRBV21-1 and TRBJ2-7; the DNA was not used to check the table's D call, TRBD1. TRBV21-1 is a recognized pseudogene. This CDR3 is built from 17 residues. The CDR3 region has the DNA TGTGCCAGCAGCAAAGGGGTTCCGGGACAGGGGTTCTACGAGCAGTACTTC. This encodes CASSKGVPGQGFYEQYF.

The chain is built from TRBV20-1 and TRBJ1-5, with TRBD1 as a possible D gene (5 bases). Germline V gene data show CDR1 as DFQATT and CDR2 as SNEGSKA (reference sequence). The CDR3 loop spans 14 amino acids. With 0 bases removed from V and 6 bases from J, the gap between germline ends came to 12 bases. Here the CDR3 reads CSARDRGTGQPQHF. CDR3 nucleotide sequence: TGCAGTGCTAGAGATCGGGGAACAGGTCAGCCCCAGCATTTT.

This clonotype has more than one count but fewer than ten. CDR3 protein: CASSEGSARQPQHF. DNA of the CDR3: TGTGCCAGCAGTGAAGGGTCCGCGCGGCAGCCCCAGCATTTT. This rearrangement joins TRBV12-3 or TRBV12-4 to TRBJ1-5, with D unclear. This CDR3 has 14 amino acids. The V end lost 5 bases, the J end lost 7 bases, and 15 bases lay between the germline ends.

The sample holds a few counts of this clonotype. The chain joins TRBV9 to TRBJ2-5, with 8 bases matching TRBD2. J gave up 2 bases and V 3 bases, and 6 bases lay outside the gene matches. This CDR3 is 15 amino acids long. Germline CDR1 and CDR2: SGDLS and YYNGEE. The CDR3 nucleotides are TGTGCCAGCAGCGCTGGGGGCGGGAGGCAAGAGACCCAGTACTTC. Translation gives CASSAGGGRQETQYF.

This chain uses TRBV5-1 with TRBJ2-2, with a tentative D call TRBD1 (6 bases). The CDR3 is made up of 15 amino acids. Germline CDR1 reads SGHRS; CDR2 reads YFSETQ. V dropped 0 bases and J dropped 4 bases, with 10 bases sitting between them. CDR3 nucleotides: TGCGCCAGCAGCTTGGTGAGGGGGACCACCGGGGAGCTGTTTTTT. Protein: CASSLVRGTTGELFF.

This chain connects TRBV7-6 to TRBJ1-4; tentative D call: TRBD1 (5 bases). This CDR3 contains 17 residues. V lost 1 base and J 4 bases, leaving 16 bases between the germline ends. The germline V gene encodes CDR1 SGHVS and CDR2 FNYEAQ. CDR3 in amino acids: CASSLELKGRFNEKLFF. In nucleotides, the CDR3 is TGTGCCAGCAGCTTAGAATTAAAGGGGCGATTTAATGAAAAACTGTTTTTT.

V usage is TRBV4-1 and J usage is TRBJ2-6; TRBD1 agrees at 7 bases. The J segment lost 2 bases and the V segment lost 4 bases, leaving 17 bases of the junction unmatched. The CDR3 is 20 residues long. Germline CDR1 reads MGHRA; CDR2 reads YSYEKL. Here the CDR3 reads CASSPETLTGNLAGANVLTF. The CDR3 coding sequence is TGCGCCAGCAGCCCAGAGACATTGACAGGGAATTTAGCTGGGGCCAACGTCCTGACTTTC.

The count of this clonotype is one. This sequence joins TRBV10-3 and TRBJ2-7, with D possibly being TRBD2 (6 bases). Trimming removed 6 bases from V and 0 bases from J, with 12 bases in between. Germline values: CDR1 ENHRY, CDR2 SYGVKD. There are 14 residues in the CDR3. CDR3 nucleotides: TGTGCCATCAGAGCTAGCGCTAGCTCCTACGAGCAGTACTTC. Translating gives CAIRASASSYEQYF.

The sample holds one count of this clonotype. The genes are TRBV14 and TRBJ2-5, with TRBD1 matching over 9 bases. V lost 1 base to trimming and J lost 4 bases; unmatched junction nucleotides: 10. From germline, CDR1 is SGHDN and CDR2 FVKESK. The CDR3 is 17 residues long. The CDR3 protein is CASSQGDRVLHLETQYF. The CDR3 nucleotides are TGTGCCAGCAGCCAAGGGGACAGGGTCCTTCACCTAGAGACCCAGTACTTC.

The chain has TRBV2 and TRBJ2-2; 7 positions match TRBD1. The CDR3 has 15 residues. Germline V lookup: CDR1 SNHLY, CDR2 FYNNEI. With 4 bases clipped from V and 5 bases from J, the junction kept 7 bases outside the gene matches. CDR3 DNA sequence: TGTGCCAGCAGTGTCACAGGGGCGAGGACCGGGGAGCTGTTTTTT. Amino acids: CASSVTGARTGELFF.

The rearrangement joins TRBV4-2 to TRBJ2-7, with D possibly being TRBD1 (5 bases). Trimming cost V 1 base and J 6 bases, with 19 bases left between them. Germline V gene sequence: CDR1 LGHNA, CDR2 YNFKEQ. The CDR3 loop spans 16 amino acids. DNA for the CDR3: TGTGCCAGCAGCCAAGTTTCGGCAGGGTCAGTCGTCGAGCAGTACTTC. This translates into CASSQVSAGSVVEQYF.

V and J are TRBV12-3 or TRBV12-4 and TRBJ1-1, with 7 positions matching TRBD1. The CDR3 is made up of 16 amino acids. The J segment lost 4 bases and the V segment lost 4 bases, leaving 12 bases of the junction unmatched. CDR3 sequence: CASSWGQGVQGTEAFF. The CDR3 bases are TGTGCCAGCAGTTGGGGGCAGGGGGTGCAAGGCACTGAAGCTTTCTTT.

This clonotype occurred a few times. The chain uses TRBV29-1 and TRBJ2-3; no clear D. Trimming shortened V by 4 bases and J by 5 bases, and 10 bases separated the two germline ends. Germline-derived CDR1 and CDR2 are SQVTM and ANQGSEA. The CDR3 extends over 12 amino acids. The CDR3 is CSVVLRGDTQYF. The CDR3 nucleotides read TGCAGCGTTGTACTCCGAGGAGATACGCAGTATTTT.

This clonotype was counted once. The genes are TRBV6-2 or TRBV6-3 and TRBJ1-1; TRBD1 might be the D (6 bases). The CDR3 totals 14 residues. V gave up 7 bases and J gave up 5 bases, with 17 bases separating them. The germline V gene has CDR1 MNHEY and CDR2 SVGEGT. The CDR3 spells CASTGEGYGTEAFF. The CDR3, as DNA: TGTGCCAGCACAGGGGAGGGGTACGGGACTGAAGCTTTCTTT.

The chain is built from TRBV20-1 and TRBJ2-5; D gene ambiguous. The end of the DNA is better explained by TRBJ2-3, so the J call may be wrong. CDR1 and CDR2 (germline): DFQATT, SNEGSKA (reference sequence). This CDR3 has 14 residues. The chain's CDR3 is CSARGLASQETQYF. DNA for the CDR3: TGCAGTGCTAGAGGTCTGGCAAGCCAAGAGACCCAGTATTTT.

The genes are TRBV4-1 and TRBJ1-5, with D uncertain. V was trimmed by 0 bases and J by 2 bases, leaving 8 bases between them. CDR3 size: 15 residues. Germline V gene lookup returns CDR1 MGHRA and CDR2 YSYEKL. The CDR3 DNA sequence: TGCGCCAGCAGCCAAGAACCGGGCGGCAATCAGCCCCAGCATTTT. Amino acids: CASSQEPGGNQPQHF.

The J gene is TRBJ2-7, the V gene TRBV4-1, with D unclear. The CDR3 consists of 15 residues. CDR1 and CDR2 from the germline V gene are MGHRA and YSYEKL. The V and J ends lost 2 bases and 3 bases respectively, with 14 bases between them. CDR3 residues: CASSQLAGSNYEQYF. The CDR3, as DNA: TGCGCCAGCAGCCAACTGGCCGGGTCCAACTACGAGCAGTACTTC.

This clonotype came up a few times. The J gene is TRBJ2-7, the V gene TRBV27; D gene unclear. CDR1 and CDR2 (germline): MNHEY, SMNVEV (reference sequence). The ends were cut back, 8 bases at V and 5 bases at J, with 13 bases in the middle. The CDR3 sequence is 12 residues long. For the CDR3, the DNA is TGTGCCAGCCGAGGATTCGGGCACGAGCAGTACTTC. This sequence encodes CASRGFGHEQYF.

The gene calls are TRBV3-1 and TRBJ2-1; D possibly corresponds to TRBD2 (7 bases). V lost 0 bases to trimming and J lost 6 bases, with 12 bases between them. Germline V gives CDR1 LGHDT, CDR2 YNNKEL (reference sequence). CDR3 length equals 15 residues. CDR3: CASSQDLGGVNEQFF. CDR3 nucleotide sequence: TGTGCCAGCAGCCAAGATCTAGGGGGGGTCAATGAGCAGTTCTTC.

The chain is built from TRBV6-2 or TRBV6-3 and TRBJ2-7; D may correspond to TRBD1 or TRBD2 (5 bases each). The CDR3 has 14 amino acids. Trimming left V 6 bases short and J 3 bases short, with 15 bases between. Germline CDR1 is MNHEY and CDR2 is SVGEGT. The CDR3 here is CASRPGPGNYEQYF. The CDR3 region has the DNA TGTGCCAGCAGGCCGGGACCGGGAAACTACGAGCAGTACTTC.

This clonotype was detected a few times. V gene TRBV10-1 combines with J gene TRBJ1-2, with TRBD1 identical over 9 bases. Germline V gene data show CDR1 as WNHNN and CDR2 as SYGVQD (reference sequence). CDR3 length: 12 residues. The ends lost 10 bases at V and 7 bases at J; junction bases unmatched: 7. The CDR3 region is CATESGQGGYTF. The DNA for the CDR3 is TGCGCCACCGAGTCGGGACAGGGTGGCTACACCTTC.

The V and J genes are TRBV6-5 and TRBJ1-2; D may be TRBD1 (6 bases). This CDR3 is 15 amino acids long. Germline V gives CDR1 MNHEY, CDR2 SVGAGI. Trimming pared 6 bases from V and 7 bases from J, leaving 21 bases between. The DNA of the CDR3 is TGTGCCAGCAGAAACAAATGGGGGCGCGCTGGTGGCTACACCTTC. Translating gives CASRNKWGRAGGYTF.

The rearrangement joins TRBV28 to TRBJ2-5; TRBD1 aligns across 7 bases. With V trimmed by 1 base and J by 1 base, 6 bases remained unmatched. Per germline, CDR1 MDHEN and CDR2 SYDVKM. The CDR3 contains 16 residues. CDR3 DNA sequence: TGTGCCAGCAGTTTATCCTACTGGGACAGCCAAGAGACCCAGTACTTC. The encoded protein is CASSLSYWDSQETQYF.

The rearrangement links TRBV29-1 to TRBJ2-1; 7 nucleotides agree with TRBD2. The J call may be incorrect, as the DNA end agrees better with TRBJ2-7. This CDR3 region has 13 residues. Germline CDR1 is SQVTM and CDR2 is ANQGSEA. The CDR3 region is CSVSPSGYNEQYF. Here the CDR3 DNA reads TGCAGCGTTAGCCCTAGCGGCTACAATGAGCAGTACTTC.

The chain uses TRBV18 and TRBJ2-7; no definite D call. CDR3 length: 13 amino acids. From germline, CDR1 is KGHSH and CDR2 LQKENI. The V and J ends lost 5 bases and 2 bases respectively, with 10 bases between them. In nucleotides, the CDR3 is TGTGCCAGCTCAGCAGAGATAGCCTACGAGCAGTACTTC. This translates into CASSAEIAYEQYF.